Below are 9 T cell receptor beta chains sequenced from a single sample in a study of blood T cell repertoires in COVID-19. Assay: immunoSEQ multiplex PCR; the TCRdb copy retains only in-frame clones and omits some. The sample has roughly 77,000 clones, 90% seen once. The sequenced sample was peripheral blood. The origin of the receptors is an elderly woman with active COVID-19.

This clone came up once. The chain employs TRBV29-1 and TRBJ2-3; 8 positions agree with TRBD2. The CDR3 consists of 15 residues. Losses at the gene ends were 0 bases for V and 4 bases for J; bases not matched to a gene: 6. Germline values: CDR1 SQVTM, CDR2 ANQGSEA. The CDR3 DNA reads as TGCAGCGTTGAAGATCCGCAGCGGGAGTCAGATACGCAGTATTTT. This sequence encodes CSVEDPQRESDTQYF.

The chain uses TRBV28 and TRBJ1-2, with TRBD1 as a possible D gene (6 bases). Trimming removed 3 bases from V and 7 bases from J, with 15 bases in between. CDR3 size: 14 residues. Germline V CDR1 and CDR2: MDHEN, SYDVKM. CDR3 residues: CASSLDSLWSGYTF. CDR3 DNA sequence: TGTGCCAGCAGTTTGGACAGTCTTTGGAGTGGCTACACCTTC.

The gene calls are TRBV13 and TRBJ2-7; 11 bases are a match to TRBD1. Germline-derived CDR1 and CDR2 are PRHDT and FYEKMQ (reference sequence). With V trimmed by 2 bases and J by 6 bases, 9 bases remained unmatched. CDR3 length: 16 residues. Here the CDR3 reads CASSLPGTGGQGEQYF. In DNA, the CDR3 is TGTGCCAGCAGCTTACCGGGGACAGGGGGTCAAGGCGAGCAGTACTTC.

This chain joins TRBV7-9 and TRBJ2-2; 13 nucleotides align to TRBD2. The V gene's germline CDR1 is SEHNR and CDR2 FQNEAQ (reference sequence). This CDR3 spans 19 amino acids. Unmatched junction bases numbered 11, after V lost 4 bases and J lost 3 bases. The CDR3 coding sequence is TGTGCCAGCAGCTCTGACAGGGTGGGACTAGCGGGATACACCGGGGAGCTGTTTTTT. Amino acids: CASSSDRVGLAGYTGELFF.

This chain connects TRBV19 to TRBJ2-5; unclear D gene. Germline-derived CDR1 and CDR2 are LNHDA and SQIVND (reference sequence). Trimming cost V 6 bases and J 2 bases, with 10 bases left between them. CDR3 size: 13 residues. The CDR3: CASREGEQETQYF. Written as DNA, the CDR3 is TGTGCCAGTAGAGAAGGAGAACAAGAGACCCAGTACTTC.

The chain joins TRBV18 to TRBJ2-5, with 9 bases aligning to TRBD1. Per the germline V gene, CDR1 is KGHSH and CDR2 is LQKENI. This CDR3 contains 15 residues. V lost 3 bases to trimming and J lost 2 bases; unmatched junction nucleotides: 4. CDR3 in amino acids: CASSPGQGWQETQYF. As DNA, the CDR3 is TGTGCCAGCTCACCGGGACAGGGTTGGCAAGAGACCCAGTACTTC.

In DNA form, the CDR3 reads TGCGCCAGCAGAGCGGGACTAGCGTCCTACGAGCAGTACTTC. Its translation: CASRAGLASYEQYF. The rearrangement uses TRBV10-2 and TRBJ2-7; TRBD2 matches 10 bases. Germline V gene data show CDR1 as WSHSY and CDR2 as SAAADI. After removal of 6 bases from V and 1 base from J, the junction contained 3 bases not matched to a gene. The CDR3 has 14 amino acids.

This clone occurred once. This sequence joins TRBV6-2 or TRBV6-3 and TRBJ1-2; the match to TRBD1 covers 9 bases. Looked up from germline, CDR1 is MNHEY and CDR2 is SVGEGT. The J segment lost 4 bases and the V segment lost 0 bases, leaving 0 bases of the junction unmatched. This CDR3 is 14 amino acids long. The CDR3 bases are TGTGCCAGCAGTTACTCGGGACAGGGCTATGGCTACACCTTC. Translation gives CASSYSGQGYGYTF.

This rearrangement joins TRBV5-1 to TRBJ2-2, with D possibly TRBD2 on 6 matching bases. CDR1 is SGHRS and CDR2 is YFSETQ in the germline V gene. V was clipped by 0 bases and J by 6 bases, with 12 bases between them. The CDR3 is 15 amino acids. CDR3 coding DNA: TGCGCCAGCAGCTTGGTGTGGGGGGAGCCCGGGGAGCTGTTTTTT. Translation gives CASSLVWGEPGELFF.